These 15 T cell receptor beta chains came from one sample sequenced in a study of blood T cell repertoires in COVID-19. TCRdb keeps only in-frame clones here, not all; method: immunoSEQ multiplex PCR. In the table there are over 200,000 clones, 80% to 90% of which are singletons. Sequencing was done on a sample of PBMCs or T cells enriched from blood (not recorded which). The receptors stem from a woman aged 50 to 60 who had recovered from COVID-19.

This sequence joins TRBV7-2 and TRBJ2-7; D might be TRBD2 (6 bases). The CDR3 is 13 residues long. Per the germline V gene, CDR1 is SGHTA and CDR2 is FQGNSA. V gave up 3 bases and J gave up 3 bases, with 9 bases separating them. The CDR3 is CASSLGLNYEQYF. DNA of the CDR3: TGTGCCAGCAGCTTGGGACTTAACTACGAGCAGTACTTC.

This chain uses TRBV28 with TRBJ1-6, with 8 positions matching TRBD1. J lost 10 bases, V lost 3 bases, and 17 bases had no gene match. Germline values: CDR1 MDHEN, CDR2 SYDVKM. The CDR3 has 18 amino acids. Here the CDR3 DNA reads TGTGCCAGCAGTTTTGCCCTCGGAGGGGGACAGGTTTACTCACCCCTCCACTTT. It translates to CASSFALGGGQVYSPLHF.

CDR3 region: CASSLTEGGGHLYEQYF. The CDR3 coding sequence is TGCGCCAGCAGTCTCACAGAGGGGGGGGGACACCTCTACGAGCAGTACTTC. V gene TRBV23-1 combines with J gene TRBJ2-7; the D gene is possibly TRBD2 (7 bases). TRBV23-1 is labeled an ORF, and its function is uncertain. This CDR3 spans 17 amino acids. Trimming took 4 bases from V and 3 from J, leaving 22 bases between them.

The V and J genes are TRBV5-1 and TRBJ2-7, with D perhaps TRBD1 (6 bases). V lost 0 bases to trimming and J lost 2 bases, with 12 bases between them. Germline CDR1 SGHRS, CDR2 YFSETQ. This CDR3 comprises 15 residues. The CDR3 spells CASSLGTGKTYEQYF. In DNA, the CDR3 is TGCGCCAGCAGCTTGGGAACAGGGAAGACCTACGAGCAGTACTTC.

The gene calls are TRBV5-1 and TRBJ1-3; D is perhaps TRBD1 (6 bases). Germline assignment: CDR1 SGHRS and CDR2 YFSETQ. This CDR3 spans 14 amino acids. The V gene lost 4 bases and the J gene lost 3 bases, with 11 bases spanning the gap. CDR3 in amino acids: CASSPEGGGNTIYF. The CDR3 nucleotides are TGCGCCAGCAGCCCCGAAGGGGGTGGAAACACCATATATTTT.

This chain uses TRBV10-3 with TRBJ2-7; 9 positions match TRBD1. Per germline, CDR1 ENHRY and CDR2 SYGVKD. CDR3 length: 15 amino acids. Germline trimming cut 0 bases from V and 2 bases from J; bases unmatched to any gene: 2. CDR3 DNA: TGTGCCATCAGTGAGTCACAGGGGGCCCCCTACGAGCAGTACTTC. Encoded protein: CAISESQGAPYEQYF.

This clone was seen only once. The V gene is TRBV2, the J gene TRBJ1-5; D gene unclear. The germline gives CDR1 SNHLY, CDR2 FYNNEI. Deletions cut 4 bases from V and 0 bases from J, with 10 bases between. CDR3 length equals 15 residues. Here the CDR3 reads CASSVESHSNQPQHF. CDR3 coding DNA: TGTGCCAGCAGTGTAGAGTCCCATAGCAATCAGCCCCAGCATTTT. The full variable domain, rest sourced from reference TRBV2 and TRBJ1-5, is EPEVTQTPSHQVTQMGQEVILRCVPISNHLYFYWYRQILGQKVEFLVSFYNNEISEKSEIFDDQFSVERPDGSNFTLKIRSTKLEDSAMYFCASSVESHSNQPQHFGDGTRLSIL.

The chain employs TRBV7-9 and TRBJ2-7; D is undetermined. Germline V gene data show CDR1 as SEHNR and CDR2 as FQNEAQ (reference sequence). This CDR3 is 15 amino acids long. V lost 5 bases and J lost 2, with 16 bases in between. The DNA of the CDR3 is TGTGCCAGCAGCCCTACCTATAGCATTGCCTACGAGCAGTACTTC. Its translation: CASSPTYSIAYEQYF.

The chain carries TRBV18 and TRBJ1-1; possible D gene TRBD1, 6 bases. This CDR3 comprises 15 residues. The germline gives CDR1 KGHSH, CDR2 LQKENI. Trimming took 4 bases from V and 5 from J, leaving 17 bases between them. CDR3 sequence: CASSRSNRVGTEAFF. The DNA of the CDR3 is TGTGCCAGCTCACGATCGAACAGGGTTGGGACTGAAGCTTTCTTT.

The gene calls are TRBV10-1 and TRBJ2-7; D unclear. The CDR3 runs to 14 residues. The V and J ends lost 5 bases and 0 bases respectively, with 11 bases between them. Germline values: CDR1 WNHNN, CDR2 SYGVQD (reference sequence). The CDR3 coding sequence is TGCGCCAGCAGTCTCTCCCCGAGCTCCTACGAGCAGTACTTC. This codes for CASSLSPSSYEQYF.

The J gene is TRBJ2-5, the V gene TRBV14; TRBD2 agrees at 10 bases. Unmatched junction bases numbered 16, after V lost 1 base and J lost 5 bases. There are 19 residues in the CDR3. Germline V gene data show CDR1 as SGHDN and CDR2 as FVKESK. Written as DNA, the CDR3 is TGTGCCAGCAGCCAAGTGGAGCGGCTAGCGGGAGTATTAGGGGAGACCCAGTACTTC. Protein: CASSQVERLAGVLGETQYF.

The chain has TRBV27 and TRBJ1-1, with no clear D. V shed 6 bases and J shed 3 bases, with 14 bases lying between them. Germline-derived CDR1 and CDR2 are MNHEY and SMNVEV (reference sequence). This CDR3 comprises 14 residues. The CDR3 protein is CASSSDIFYTEAFF. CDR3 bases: TGTGCCAGCAGCTCTGACATCTTCTACACTGAAGCTTTCTTT.

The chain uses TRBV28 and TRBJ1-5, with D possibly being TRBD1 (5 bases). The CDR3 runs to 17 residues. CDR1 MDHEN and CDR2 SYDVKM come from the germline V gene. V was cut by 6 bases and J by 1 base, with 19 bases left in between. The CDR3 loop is CASSSLAGRLSNQPQHF. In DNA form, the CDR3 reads TGTGCCAGCAGCTCCCTAGCGGGGCGTTTAAGCAATCAGCCCCAGCATTTT.

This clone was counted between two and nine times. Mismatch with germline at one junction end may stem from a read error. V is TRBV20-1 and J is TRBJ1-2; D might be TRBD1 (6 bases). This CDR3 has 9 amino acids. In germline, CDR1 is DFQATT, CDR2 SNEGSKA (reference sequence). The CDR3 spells CSANWGGPF. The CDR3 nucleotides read TGCAGTGCTAACTGGGGGGGCCCTTTC.

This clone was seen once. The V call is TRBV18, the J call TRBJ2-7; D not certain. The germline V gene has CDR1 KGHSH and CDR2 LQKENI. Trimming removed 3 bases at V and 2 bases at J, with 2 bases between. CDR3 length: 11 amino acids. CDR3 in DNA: TGTGCCAGCTCACCCACCTACGAGCAGTACTTC. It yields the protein CASSPTYEQYF.